This T cell receptor beta chain was profiled in a study of T-cell memory formation after mild COVID-19. Using its own MiXCR run on the 5' RACE reads, TCRdb lists one record per CDR3 protein. This sample has hundreds of thousands of distinct CDR3 sequences, with less than 25% found just once. Regarding the study as a whole: Mainly in CM and EM were contracting CD4+ clones; CD8+ were in EMRA. There was a balanced CD4/CD8 profile in clones contracting day 15 to 85, and later expanders leaned CD4+.

With regard to this clonotype: What it recognizes is unknown.

The germline CDR1 and CDR2 sequences are SGHTA and FQGNSA. The CDR3 sequence is 12 residues long. Deletions cut 3 bases from V and 7 bases from J, with 7 bases between. The chain carries TRBV7-2 and TRBJ2-1; D remains unclear. Sequences were obtained from PBMCs or a T cell subset sorted from them (not recorded which). The receptor was derived from an adult woman who had mild COVID-19 (a few samples of this study predate the infection). Cell type and time point are not known. In DNA form, the CDR3 reads TGTGCCAGCAGCTTTCGGTGGAATGAGCAGTTCTTC. It yields the protein CASSFRWNEQFF. The entire variable domain, with the rest obtained from reference TRBV7-2 and TRBJ2-1, is as follows: GAGVSQSPSNKVTEKGKDVELRCDPISGHTALYWYRQSLGQGLEFLIYFQGNSAPDKSGLPSDRFSAERTGGSVSTLTIQRTQQEDSAVYLCASSFRWNEQFFGPGTRLTVL.